This entry lists 22 T cell receptor beta chains sequenced from one sample in a study of blood T cell repertoires in COVID-19. The table came from immunoSEQ multiplex PCR; TCRdb's copy has only in-frame clones and leaves some out. The sample has more than 95,000 clones, roughly 90% seen once. Sequenced material: peripheral blood. These receptors were obtained from a woman between 55 and 75 years old with acute or convalescent COVID-19.

This clone was found once. The rearrangement joins TRBV7-9 to TRBJ2-1; 13 nucleotides align to TRBD2. Germline V gene sequence: CDR1 SEHNR, CDR2 FQNEAQ (reference sequence). This CDR3 is built from 14 residues. Trimming at V came to 5 bases and at J to 11 bases, leaving 6 bases not matched to a gene. CDR3 DNA sequence: TGTGCCAGCAGCCCTGGACTAGCGGGAGATAAGCAGTTCTTC. This codes for CASSPGLAGDKQFF.

The chain employs TRBV6-5 and TRBJ2-3; possible D gene TRBD1, 5 bases. Trimming took 5 bases from V and 5 from J, leaving 8 bases between them. The CDR3 loop spans 12 amino acids. Germline lookup yields CDR1 MNHEY and CDR2 SVGAGI. The CDR3 DNA is TGTGCCAGCAGTCCACAGGAAGATACGCAGTATTTT. It translates to CASSPQEDTQYF.

The chain has TRBV29-1 and TRBJ2-2; D is perhaps TRBD2 (5 bases). There are 13 residues in the CDR3. V lost 1 base, J lost 4 bases, and 7 bases lay in between. The germline gives CDR1 SQVTM, CDR2 ANQGSEA. DNA for the CDR3: TGCAGCGTTGAAGTAACTAGCACCGGGGAGCTGTTTTTT. Translation gives CSVEVTSTGELFF.

In regard to this clone: Other nucleotide sequences in the sample specify the same CDR3. The V call is TRBV2, the J call TRBJ2-1, with TRBD2 matching over 9 bases. After removal of 6 bases from V and 0 bases from J, the junction contained 3 bases not matched to a gene. The germline V gene has CDR1 SNHLY and CDR2 FYNNEI. CDR3 length: 15 residues. The CDR3 DNA follows: TGTGCCAGCAGCGGTAGCGGGAGCTCCTACAATGAGCAGTTCTTC. This encodes CASSGSGSSYNEQFF.

V is TRBV3-1 (or the pseudogene TRBV3-2) and J is TRBJ1-2; 8 nucleotides line up with TRBD1. CDR1 is LGHDT, CDR2 YNNKEL, per germline (reference sequence). V trimming: 2 bases; J trimming: 0 bases; junction bases outside the gene matches: 2. The CDR3 runs to 15 residues. DNA for the CDR3: TGTGCCAGCAGCCAACCAGGGGGCCCTAACTATGGCTACACCTTC. This sequence encodes CASSQPGGPNYGYTF.

This clone was detected only a few times. The chain carries TRBV3-1 (or the pseudogene TRBV3-2) and TRBJ1-2, with D perhaps TRBD1 (6 bases). Looked up from germline, CDR1 is LGHDT and CDR2 is YNNKEL (reference sequence). The CDR3 is 14 amino acids. The V and J ends lost 1 base and 4 bases respectively, with 10 bases between them. CDR3 residues: CASSQGTESYGYTF. As DNA, the CDR3 is TGTGCCAGCAGCCAAGGGACAGAGTCCTATGGCTACACCTTC.

V usage is TRBV28 and J usage is TRBJ2-3; the match to TRBD1 covers 8 bases. In germline, CDR1 is MDHEN, CDR2 SYDVKM. Trimming took 7 bases from V and 7 from J; bases not matched to a gene: 7. This CDR3 has 13 residues. The CDR3, as DNA: TGTGCCAGCACCGGACAGGGAGTGCATACGCAGTATTTT. Amino acid sequence: CASTGQGVHTQYF.

The J gene is TRBJ2-3, the V gene TRBV3-1 (or the pseudogene TRBV3-2), with D possibly TRBD2 on 6 matching bases. The CDR3 extends over 13 amino acids. V was clipped by 1 base and J by 4 bases, with 6 bases between them. Germline V gives CDR1 LGHDT, CDR2 YNNKEL (reference sequence). CDR3: CASSQAGADTQYF. For the CDR3, the DNA is TGTGCCAGCAGCCAAGCGGGAGCAGATACGCAGTATTTT.

Here the CDR3 DNA reads TGTGCCAGCAGCCAGGGCCGTTTTGGTAGGAACACTGAAGCTTTCTTT. It is translated as CASSQGRFGRNTEAFF. The rearrangement uses TRBV5-4 and TRBJ1-1; possibly TRBD1 for D (5 bases). V was clipped by 4 bases and J by 1 base, with 17 bases between them. CDR3 length equals 16 residues. Germline values: CDR1 SGHNT, CDR2 YYREEE (reference sequence).

The rearrangement joins TRBV27 to TRBJ2-3; D might be TRBD1 (5 bases). The V and J ends lost 4 bases and 7 bases respectively, with 15 bases between them. Per the germline V gene, CDR1 is MNHEY and CDR2 is SMNVEV (reference sequence). There are 14 residues in the CDR3. The CDR3 is CASSSSKGPYTQYF. The CDR3 nucleotides read TGTGCCAGCAGTTCCAGCAAGGGGCCATATACGCAGTATTTT.

This clone was observed a handful of times. The chain couples TRBV2 to TRBJ2-7; tentative D call: TRBD2 (6 bases). CDR1 is SNHLY and CDR2 is FYNNEI in the germline V gene. The V end lost 7 bases, the J end lost 7 bases, and 17 bases lay between the germline ends. The CDR3 covers 13 residues. The CDR3 spells CASTGVPDWEQYF. The CDR3 nucleotides read TGTGCCAGCACGGGGGTTCCAGATTGGGAGCAGTACTTC.

The chain employs TRBV30 and TRBJ1-1; D is perhaps TRBD1 (5 bases). Germline V lookup: CDR1 GTSNPN, CDR2 SVGIG (reference sequence). CDR3 length: 12 amino acids. Between the trimmed V and J ends, which lost 3 bases and 11 bases, there was a span of 16 bases. The CDR3 DNA sequence: TGTGCCTGGAGGTTCGGGGGATGGGAGGCTTTCTTT. Protein: CAWRFGGWEAFF.

The V gene is TRBV11-2, the J gene TRBJ1-6, with TRBD1 identical over 9 bases. This CDR3 region has 17 residues. CDR1 and CDR2 (germline): SGHAT, FQNNGV. Unmatched junction bases numbered 8, after V lost 4 bases and J lost 4 bases. Written as DNA, the CDR3 is TGTGCCAGCAGCTCGGGACAGGGACATACTTATAATTCACCCCTCCACTTT. Translating it yields CASSSGQGHTYNSPLHF.

This chain links TRBV9 with TRBJ1-4; no firm D call. Looked up from germline, CDR1 is SGDLS and CDR2 is YYNGEE. Trimming stripped 4 bases from V and 4 bases from J, with 14 bases between. CDR3 size: 15 residues. The DNA of the CDR3 is TGTGCCAGCAGCCCCCAGGAGGGAGGTAATGAAAAACTGTTTTTT. Translation gives CASSPQEGGNEKLFF. Using reference TRBV9 and TRBJ1-4 for the parts outside the CDR3, the full variable domain is DSGVTQTPKHLITATGQRVTLRCSPRSGDLSVYWYQQSLDQGLQFLIQYYNGEERAKGNILERFSAQQFPDLHSELNLSSLELGDSALYFCASSPQEGGNEKLFFGSGTQLSVL.

The chain links TRBV28 to TRBJ1-5, with a weak D call TRBD1 (6 bases). This CDR3 has 18 residues. The V and J ends lost 0 bases and 0 bases respectively, with 15 bases between them. Germline CDR1 reads MDHEN; CDR2 reads SYDVKM. The CDR3: CASSLWGWGQGSNQPQHF. The CDR3 nucleotides are TGTGCCAGCAGTTTATGGGGCTGGGGGCAGGGTAGCAATCAGCCCCAGCATTTT. The full variable domain, its missing parts supplied by reference TRBV28 and TRBJ1-5, is DVKVTQSSRYLVKRTGEKVFLECVQDMDHENMFWYRQDPGLGLRLIYFSYDVKMKEKGDIPEGYSVSREKKERFSLILESASTNQTSMYLCASSLWGWGQGSNQPQHFGDGTRLSIL.

CDR3 sequence reads: CASSPSAGGSGEQFF. The DNA for the CDR3 is TGTGCCAGCTCACCATCGGCGGGAGGGAGTGGTGAGCAGTTCTTC. This sequence joins TRBV18 and TRBJ2-1; 9 bases line up with TRBD2. CDR1 KGHSH and CDR2 LQKENI come from the germline V gene. Losses at the gene ends were 2 bases for V and 9 bases for J; bases not matched to a gene: 8. The CDR3 loop spans 15 amino acids.

This chain links TRBV29-1 with TRBJ1-2; the D gene is possibly TRBD1 (6 bases). The CDR3 is 13 amino acids. The V end was cut by 4 bases, the J end by 8 bases, with 17 bases between. CDR1 and CDR2 (germline): SQVTM, ANQGSEA. CDR3 bases: TGCAGCGTTGTATTTCCACAGGGCGGAGGCTACACCTTC. This gives the protein CSVVFPQGGGYTF.

The V gene is TRBV7-3, the J gene TRBJ2-1; perhaps TRBD2 as D (5 bases). Germline CDR1 and CDR2: SGHTA and FQGTGA. V lost 5 bases and J lost 9, with 11 bases in between. The CDR3 covers 12 residues. The CDR3 region has the DNA TGTGCCAGCAGCCTGACCGGAGGTGAGCAGTTCTTC. Residues: CASSLTGGEQFF. Variable domain in full (rest from reference TRBV7-3 and TRBJ2-1): GAGVSQTPSNKVTEKGKYVELRCDPISGHTALYWYRQSLGQGPEFLIYFQGTGAADDSGLPNDRFFAVRPEGSVSTLKIQRTERGDSAVYLCASSLTGGEQFFGPGTRLTVL.

V gene TRBV2 combines with J gene TRBJ1-4, with 8 bases aligning to TRBD1. Germline values: CDR1 SNHLY, CDR2 FYNNEI. V shed 6 bases, J shed 10 bases, and the junction held 13 bases outside the gene matches. The CDR3 spans 15 residues. The CDR3 reads CASRGQVVFSGKLFF. DNA for the CDR3: TGTGCCAGCAGGGGACAGGTAGTCTTCTCGGGAAAACTGTTTTTT.

The gene calls are TRBV28 and TRBJ1-4; TRBD1 matches 7 bases. V gave up 5 bases and J gave up 3 bases; unmatched junction bases: 6. Germline V lookup: CDR1 MDHEN, CDR2 SYDVKM. The CDR3 runs 15 residues. The CDR3 bases are TGTGCCAGCAGTACCCCACAGGGGTCTAATGAAAAACTGTTTTTT. Translated, it gives CASSTPQGSNEKLFF.

The V call is TRBV19, the J call TRBJ1-6; weak D call: TRBD1 (5 bases). The germline gives CDR1 LNHDA, CDR2 SQIVND (reference sequence). CDR3 size: 13 residues. Trimming left V 9 bases short and J 6 bases short, with 12 bases between. DNA of the CDR3: TGTGCCAGCCGGGCGGGACCTAATTCACCCCTCCACTTT. Its protein product is CASRAGPNSPLHF.

This chain connects TRBV7-9 to TRBJ1-1; D is uncertain. The CDR3 has 15 residues. CDR1 and CDR2 (germline): SEHNR, FQNEAQ (reference sequence). Trimming cost V 1 base and J 1 base, with 10 bases left between them. CDR3 nucleotides: TGTGCCAGCAGCTTAGTAGGGAGGGAGAACACTGAAGCTTTCTTT. This encodes CASSLVGRENTEAFF.